This TCR beta chain derives from a study of graft-versus-host responses after intestinal transplantation. Using immunoSEQ multiplex PCR, the repertoire was profiled, and TCRdb retains in-frame clones only, with some absent. The data show approximately 97,000 clones, 91% seen once. Trimming pared 10 bases from V and 5 bases from J, leaving 15 bases between. Germline CDR1 and CDR2: LNHDA and SQIVND (reference sequence). There are 13 residues in the CDR3. Worth noting for this clone: Its antigen is as yet unknown.

The sequence came from a human donor who was the organ donor for an intestinal transplant. The specimen comprised unstimulated CD4+ T cells sorted from spleen or lymph node cells, sampled before transplant. This chain connects TRBV19 to TRBJ1-5; D gene ambiguous. The CDR3 loop is CATAGGPYQPQHF. DNA for the CDR3: TGTGCCACCGCGGGAGGGCCCTATCAGCCCCAGCATTTT.